This paragraph reports one TCR beta chain. Its antigen is not identified. The sample originates from a study of chemoradiotherapy in HPV16-positive cancers. The V gene's germline CDR1 is MNHNY and CDR2 SVGAGI (reference sequence). V shed 6 bases, J shed 14 bases, and the junction held 9 bases outside the gene matches. This CDR3 is 12 amino acids long. Some clones are missing from TCRdb's copy, which holds only in-frame ones; the method was immunoSEQ multiplex PCR. The table records tens of thousands of clones, about 93% of them present only once. The study, taken as a whole, reports: During treatment, candidate HPV-specific clones and E7-related motifs expanded in tumor. HPV-specific T cells were functionally defined from only a couple of HPV16-positive patients. In HPV16-positive patients, HPV-responsive T-cell expansion tracked better recurrence-free survival.

Sequences were derived from blood, sampled from a patient who underwent chemoradiotherapy. This chain connects TRBV6-6 to TRBJ2-1; 8 nucleotides line up with TRBD2. The sequence was collected from a human donor with HPV-associated anogenital cancer. The DNA of the CDR3 is TGTGCCAGCAGCACGACCGGGACTAGAAAGTTCTTC. Protein sequence: CASSTTGTRKFF.